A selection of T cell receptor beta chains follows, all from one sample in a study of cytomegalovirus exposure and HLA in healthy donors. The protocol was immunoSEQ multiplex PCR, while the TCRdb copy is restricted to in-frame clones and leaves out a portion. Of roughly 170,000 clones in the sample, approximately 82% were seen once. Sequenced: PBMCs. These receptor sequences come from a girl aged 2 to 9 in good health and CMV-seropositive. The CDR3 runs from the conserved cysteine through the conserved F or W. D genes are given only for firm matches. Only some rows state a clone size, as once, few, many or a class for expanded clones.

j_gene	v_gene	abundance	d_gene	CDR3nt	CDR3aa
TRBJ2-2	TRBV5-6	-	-	TGTGCCAGCAGCTTGGACCAGTCAAACACCGGGGAGCTGTTTTTT	CASSLDQSNTGELFF
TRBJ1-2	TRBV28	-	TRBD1	TGTGCCAGCAGGACAACAGGGGGCGAAACTCTTAACTATGGCTACACCTTC	CASRTTGGETLNYGYTF
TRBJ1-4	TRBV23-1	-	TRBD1	TGCGCCAGCAGTCACGGACCGGGACAGCAAAATGAAAAACTGTTTTTT	CASSHGPGQQNEKLFF
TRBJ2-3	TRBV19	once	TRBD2	TGTGCCAGTAGTATAGACGACGGGAGGGATGCGCAGTATTTT	CASSIDDGRDAQYF
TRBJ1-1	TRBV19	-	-	TGTGCCAGTAGTATAGGCTGGCCGAAAAAGAACACTGAAGCTTTCTTT	CASSIGWPKKNTEAFF
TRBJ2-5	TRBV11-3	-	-	TGTGCCAGCAGCTTTCTGCTAGCGAAACCTCTGGAGACCCAGTACTTC	CASSFLLAKPLETQYF
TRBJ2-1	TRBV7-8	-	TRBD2	TGTGCCAGCAGCCCTTGGGGGACTAGCCATACTGAGCAGTTCTTC	CASSPWGTSHTEQFF
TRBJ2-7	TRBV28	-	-	TGTGCCAGCGGGTCGGGGGGCTTTGGAGCCTACGAGCAGTACTTC	CASGSGGFGAYEQYF
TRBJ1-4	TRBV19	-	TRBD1	TGTGCCAGTAGACGCCGGGACAGAGATGAAAAACTGTTTTTT	CASRRRDRDEKLFF
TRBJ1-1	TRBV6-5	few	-	TGTGCCAGCAGTGTAAGGACAGCCGTGACAACTGAAGCTTTCTTT	CASSVRTAVTTEAFF
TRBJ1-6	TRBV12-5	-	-	TGTGCTAGTGGATCCATTGTGGGCCGCTATAATTCACCCCTCCACTTT	CASGSIVGRYNSPLHF
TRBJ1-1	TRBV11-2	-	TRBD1	TGTGCCAGCAGCTCCGGGACAGGCAGACGCGGTGAAGCTTTCTTT	CASSSGTGRRGEAFF
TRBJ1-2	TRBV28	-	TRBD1	TGTGCCAGCAGTTTAGGTCCGGACAGGGCACACTATGGCTACACCTTC	CASSLGPDRAHYGYTF
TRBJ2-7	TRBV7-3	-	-	TGTGCCAGCAGCACAACAAATGGCCCCTACGAGCAGTACTTC	CASSTTNGPYEQYF
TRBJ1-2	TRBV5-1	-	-	TGCGCCAGCAGCTCGGAGAATTCCTATGGCTACACCTTC	CASSSENSYGYTF
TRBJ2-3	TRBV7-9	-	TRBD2	TGTGCCAGCAGCTTAGAACGCGGGAGCCCAGATACGCAGTATTTT	CASSLERGSPDTQYF
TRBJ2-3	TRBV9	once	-	TGTGCCAGCAGCCCCCGCCGAGGACTACCACAGGATACGCAGTATTTT	CASSPRRGLPQDTQYF
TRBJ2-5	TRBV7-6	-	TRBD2	TGTGCCAGCAGCTTAAGACTAGCGGGAGGTATAGGAGAGACCCAGTACTTC	CASSLRLAGGIGETQYF
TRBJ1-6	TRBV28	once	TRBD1	TGTGCCAGCAGTTTATACTTCAGGCGACAGGGTTATTCACCCCTCCACTTT	CASSLYFRRQGYSPLHF
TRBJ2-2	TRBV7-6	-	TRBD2	TGTGCCAGCAGCTCGGGACTAGCGGGAGTGAACACCGGGGAGCTGTTTTTT	CASSSGLAGVNTGELFF
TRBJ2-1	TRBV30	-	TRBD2	TGTGCCTGGAGTGTACCAGGGACTGGCGGGAGGGCTAGGCATGAGCAGTTCTTC	CAWSVPGTGGRARHEQFF
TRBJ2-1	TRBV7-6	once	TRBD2	TGTGCCAGCAGGACTAGCATGATTGGTGAGCAGTTCTTC	CASRTSMIGEQFF
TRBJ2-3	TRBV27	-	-	TGTGCCAGCAGCATAGTGAGAGCGGGTCCAGATACGCAGTATTTT	CASSIVRAGPDTQYF
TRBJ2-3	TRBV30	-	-	TGTGCCTGGCGGGCGGGACTCACGACGGGTACGCAGTATTTT	CAWRAGLTTGTQYF
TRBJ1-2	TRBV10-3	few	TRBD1	TGTGCCACCCAGGGGGCCTATGGCTACACCTTC	CATQGAYGYTF
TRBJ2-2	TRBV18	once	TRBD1	TGTGCCAGCTCACCCGGGACAGTGAACACCGGGGAGCTGTTTTTT	CASSPGTVNTGELFF
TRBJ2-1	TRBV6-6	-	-	TGTGCCAGCAGTTATCGAGGAGAACTGGGCAATGAGCAGTTCTTC	CASSYRGELGNEQFF
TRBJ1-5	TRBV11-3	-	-	TGTGCCAGCAGCCCCCGGGTGGTGGGCAATCAGCCCCAGCATTTT	CASSPRVVGNQPQHF
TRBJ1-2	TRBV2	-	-	TGTGCCAGCAGCCCGACAGTGGATAACTATGGCTACACCTTC	CASSPTVDNYGYTF
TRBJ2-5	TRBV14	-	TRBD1	TGTGCCAGCAGCCGGGGAGCACAGGGGGCGAATGAGACCCAGTACTTC	CASSRGAQGANETQYF
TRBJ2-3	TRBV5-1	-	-	TGCGCCAGCAGAACGGCTCCGACTAGAACTAGCACAGATACGCAGTATTTT	CASRTAPTRTSTDTQYF
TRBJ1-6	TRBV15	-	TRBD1	TGTGCCACCAGCAGAGAGAGGGGACAGTATAATTCACCCCTCCACTTT	CATSRERGQYNSPLHF
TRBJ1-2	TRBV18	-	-	TGTGCCAGCTCACCTCTACCAGGGTTCGTAGACTATGGCTACACCTTC	CASSPLPGFVDYGYTF
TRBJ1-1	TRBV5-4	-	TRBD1	TGTGCCAGCAGCTGGGACAGGAACACTGAAGCTTTCTTT	CASSWDRNTEAFF
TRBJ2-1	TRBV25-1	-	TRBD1	TGTGCCAGCAGTCGGACAGGATATGAGCAGTTCTTC	CASSRTGYEQFF
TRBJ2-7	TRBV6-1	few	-	TGTGCCAGCAGTGAATTCAGGTTATTTTTC	CASSEFRLFF
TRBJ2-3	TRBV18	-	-	TGTGCCAGCTCACCACAATCACAGCTCACAGATACGCAGTATTTT	CASSPQSQLTDTQYF
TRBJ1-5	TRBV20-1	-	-	TGCAGTGCTAGCGGGGGTAAGGCCCAGCATTTT	CSASGGKAQHF
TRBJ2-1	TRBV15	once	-	TGTGCCACCAGCAGAGATTTAGGGGGTGAGCAGTTCTTC	CATSRDLGGEQFF
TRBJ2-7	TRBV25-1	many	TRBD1	TGTGCCAGCGGACAGGGAGGTTCCTACGAGCAGTACTTC	CASGQGGSYEQYF
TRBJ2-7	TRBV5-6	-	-	TGTGCCAGCAGCTTCTTTGACAGCTACGAGCAGTACTTC	CASSFFDSYEQYF
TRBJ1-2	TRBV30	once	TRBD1	TGTGCCTGGAGCTCAGACAGGGCTAACTATGGCTACACCTTC	CAWSSDRANYGYTF
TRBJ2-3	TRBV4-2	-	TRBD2	TGTGCCAGCAGCCAAGTTAGCGGGAGCGCCTCCGGCACAGATACGCAGTATTTT	CASSQVSGSASGTDTQYF
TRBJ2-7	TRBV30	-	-	TGTGTCTGGAGTGCGACACCCCTGCGTGAGCAGTACTTC	CVWSATPLREQYF
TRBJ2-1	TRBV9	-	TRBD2	TGTGCCAGCAGCATCGGACTAGCGGGAGGTAATGAGCAGTTCTTC	CASSIGLAGGNEQFF
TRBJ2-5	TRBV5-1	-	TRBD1	TGCGCCAGCAGCTTGGGACAGGGGAAGGAGACCCAGTACTTC	CASSLGQGKETQYF